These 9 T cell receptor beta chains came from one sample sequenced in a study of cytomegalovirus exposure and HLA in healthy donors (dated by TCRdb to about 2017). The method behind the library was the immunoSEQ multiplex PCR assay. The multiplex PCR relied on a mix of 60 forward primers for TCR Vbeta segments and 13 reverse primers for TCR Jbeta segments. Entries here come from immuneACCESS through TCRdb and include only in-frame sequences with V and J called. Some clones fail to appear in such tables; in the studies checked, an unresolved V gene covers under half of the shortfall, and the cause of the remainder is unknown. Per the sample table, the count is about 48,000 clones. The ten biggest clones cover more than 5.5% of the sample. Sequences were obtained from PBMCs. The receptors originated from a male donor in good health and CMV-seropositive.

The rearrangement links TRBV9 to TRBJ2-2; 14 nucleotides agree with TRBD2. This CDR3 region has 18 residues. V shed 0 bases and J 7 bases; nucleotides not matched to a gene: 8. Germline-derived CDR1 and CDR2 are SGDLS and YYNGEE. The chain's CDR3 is CASSVAWTSGGPGGELFF. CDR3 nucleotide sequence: TGTGCCAGCAGCGTAGCGTGGACTAGCGGGGGGCCCGGCGGGGAGCTGTTTTTT.

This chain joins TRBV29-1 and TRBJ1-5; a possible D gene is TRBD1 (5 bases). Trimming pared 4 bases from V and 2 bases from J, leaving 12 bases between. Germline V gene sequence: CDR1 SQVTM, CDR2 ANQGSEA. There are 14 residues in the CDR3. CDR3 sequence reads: CSVVTGGGNQPQHF. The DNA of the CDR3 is TGCAGCGTTGTTACGGGGGGAGGCAATCAGCCCCAGCATTTT.

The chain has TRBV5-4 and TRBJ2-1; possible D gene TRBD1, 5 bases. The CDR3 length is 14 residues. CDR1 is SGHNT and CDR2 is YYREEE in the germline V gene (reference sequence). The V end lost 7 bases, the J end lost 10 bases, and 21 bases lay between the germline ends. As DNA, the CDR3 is TGTGCCAGCGGACCGTGGGGCCGTATATGGGAGCAGTTCTTC. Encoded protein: CASGPWGRIWEQFF.

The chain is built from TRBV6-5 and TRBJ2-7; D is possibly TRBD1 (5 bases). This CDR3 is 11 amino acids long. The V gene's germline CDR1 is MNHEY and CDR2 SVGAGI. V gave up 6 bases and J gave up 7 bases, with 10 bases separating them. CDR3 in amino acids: CASSRQTEQYF. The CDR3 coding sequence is TGTGCCAGCAGCCGACAGACAGAGCAGTACTTC.

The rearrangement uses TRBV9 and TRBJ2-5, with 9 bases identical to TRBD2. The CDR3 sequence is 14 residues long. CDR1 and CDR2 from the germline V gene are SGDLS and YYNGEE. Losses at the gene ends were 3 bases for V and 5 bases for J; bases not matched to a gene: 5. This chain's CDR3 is CASSGGGALETQYF. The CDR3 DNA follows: TGTGCCAGCAGCGGCGGGGGGGCCCTGGAGACCCAGTACTTC. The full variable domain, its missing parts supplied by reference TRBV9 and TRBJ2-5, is DSGVTQTPKHLITATGQRVTLRCSPRSGDLSVYWYQQSLDQGLQFLIQYYNGEERAKGNILERFSAQQFPDLHSELNLSSLELGDSALYFCASSGGGALETQYFGPGTRLLVL.

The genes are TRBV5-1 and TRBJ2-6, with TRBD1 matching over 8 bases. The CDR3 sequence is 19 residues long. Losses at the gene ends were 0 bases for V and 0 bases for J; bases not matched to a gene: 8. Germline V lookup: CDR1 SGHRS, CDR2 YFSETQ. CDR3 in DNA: TGCGCCAGCAGCTTGGAGTGGACAGGGTTTATCTCTGGGGCCAACGTCCTGACTTTC. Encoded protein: CASSLEWTGFISGANVLTF.

CDR3 in amino acids: CASSYGGSNQPQHF. The CDR3 DNA follows: TGTGCCAGCAGTTACGGAGGGAGCAATCAGCCCCAGCATTTT. The rearrangement joins TRBV6-5 to TRBJ1-5; D call uncertain. V lost 2 bases and J 1 base, leaving 6 bases between the germline ends. The CDR3 contains 14 residues. Germline V gives CDR1 MNHEY, CDR2 SVGAGI.

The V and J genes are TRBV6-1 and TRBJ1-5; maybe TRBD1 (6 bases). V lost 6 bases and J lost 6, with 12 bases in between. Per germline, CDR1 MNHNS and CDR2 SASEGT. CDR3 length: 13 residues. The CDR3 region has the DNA TGTGCCAGCAGCCGACAGGATGGTCAGCCCCAGCATTTT. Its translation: CASSRQDGQPQHF.

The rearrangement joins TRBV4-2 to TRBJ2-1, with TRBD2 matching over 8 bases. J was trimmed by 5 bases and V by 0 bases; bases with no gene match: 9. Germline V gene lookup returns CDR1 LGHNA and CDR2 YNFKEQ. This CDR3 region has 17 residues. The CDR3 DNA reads TGTGCCAGCAGCCAAGAGTCGGGGGGGGGCCGAGACAATGAGCAGTTCTTC. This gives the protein CASSQESGGGRDNEQFF.